This passage covers 20 T cell receptor beta chains from one sample sequenced in a study of CD8+ T cells in alopecia areata. cDNA reverse transcribed from extracted RNA served as the sequencing template. The table came from immunoSEQ multiplex PCR; TCRdb's copy has only in-frame clones and leaves some out. Observed are some 110,000 clones, no singletons, with the top ten taking about 20%. What was sequenced was lesional skin. All receptors come from a C3H/HeJ mouse with alopecia areata. The mouse strain carries the MHC haplotype H2-k.

The sample holds many counts of this clone. Gene names follow the mouse nomenclature. The missing CDR3 end, 4 residues past where the read stops, is filled in from the germline J gene. This chain joins TRBV16 and TRBJ2-1, with 11 bases fitting TRBD2. V lost 1 base and J lost 2; bases outside the gene matches: 1. CDR1 is SGHSA, CDR2 FRNQAP, per germline. The CDR3 has 16 amino acids. The CDR3 region is CASSLGLGGYYAEQFF. The DNA read from the CDR3 is TGTGCAAGCAGCTTAGGACTGGGGGGGTACTATGCT.

This clone has only a few counts. The DNA translation disagrees with the TCRdb protein at residue 11, so the protein in this description comes from the DNA. The gene names here belong to mouse. The read stops 3 residues short of the end of the CDR3; the missing end is completed from the germline J gene. The V and J genes are TRBV19 and TRBJ1-3; possibly TRBD1 for D (6 bases). The CDR3 is made up of 14 amino acids. Per germline, CDR1 FNHDT and CDR2 SITEND (reference sequence). V lost 6 bases and J 0 bases, leaving 10 bases between the germline ends. Partial CDR3 DNA: TGTGCCAGCAACGAGGACAGTTCTGGAAATACG. This codes for CASNEDSSGNT. The full CDR3 protein is CASNEDSSGNTLYF.

This clone was detected a few times. Genes and germline are mouse. The read stops 4 residues short of the end of the CDR3; the missing end is completed from the germline J gene. The chain joins TRBV13-3 to TRBJ2-4; 9 bases map to TRBD2. V lost 0 bases to trimming and J lost 1 base; unmatched junction nucleotides: 6. The CDR3 runs 17 residues. CDR1 and CDR2 (germline): NNHDY, SYVADS. The CDR3 loop reads CASSDVWGGSGQNTLYF. CDR3 DNA (partial): TGTGCCAGCAGTGATGTCTGGGGGGGAAGCGGTCAAAAC.

Turning to this clone: Here the gene names and germline are mouse. Read data end 4 residues before the CDR3 end; the end is taken from the germline J gene. The chain combines TRBV19 with TRBJ2-7; 8 bases are shared with TRBD2. Germline V gene sequence: CDR1 FNHDT, CDR2 SITEND (reference sequence). The CDR3 runs to 13 residues. CDR3 sequence reads: CASSLGGSYEQYF. The part of the CDR3 DNA that was read is TGTGCCAGCAGTTTGGGGGGGTCTTAT.

A note on this clone: A far larger clone is one nucleotide away, so this likely arose from a read error. The germline and genes are mouse ones. The read comes to an end 4 residues before the CDR3 does, leaving the germline J gene to fill in the end. This sequence joins TRBV19 and TRBJ2-1; TRBD1 agrees at 7 bases. Germline-derived CDR1 and CDR2 are FNHDT and SITEND (reference sequence). The CDR3 is made up of 12 amino acids. V lost 5 bases and J lost 6; bases outside the gene matches: 2. CDR3 bases read: TGTGCCAGCAGGACAGGGTTTGCT. Encoded protein: CASRTGFA. The whole CDR3 region reads CASRTGFAEQFF.

This clone was seen more than once but under ten times. Mouse germline and gene names are used. From the germline J gene comes the end of the CDR3, since the read stops 4 residues before it. The rearrangement uses TRBV19 and TRBJ2-3, with TRBD2 identical over 7 bases. V dropped 1 base and J dropped 0; count of bases not matched to a gene: 2. Per the germline V gene, CDR1 is FNHDT and CDR2 is SITEND (reference sequence). The CDR3 covers 15 residues. Partial CDR3 DNA: TGTGCCAGCAGTATAAACTGGGGAAGTGCAGAA. It yields the protein CASSINWGSAE. The whole CDR3 protein reads CASSINWGSAETLYF.

Concerning this clone: The listed genes are named as in mouse. Coverage ceases 4 residues before the CDR3 finishes, and the germline J gene fills in the end. The gene calls are TRBV13-3 and TRBJ2-4; 11 nucleotides line up with TRBD2. J was trimmed by 3 bases and V by 3 bases; bases with no gene match: 6. The CDR3 loop spans 16 amino acids. The germline CDR1 and CDR2 sequences are NNHDY and SYVADS. CDR3 sequence: CASSGTGGSGQNTLYF. CDR3 DNA (partial): TGTGCCAGCAGTGGGACTGGGGGGAGTGGACAAAAC.

This clone was counted a few times. DNA and listed protein disagree at residue 9, so the protein shown here was translated from the DNA. The genes are named according to mouse. With the read ending 3 residues before the CDR3 end, the germline J gene is used to fill in that end. The chain combines TRBV1 with TRBJ1-6; D unclear. TRBJ1-6 qualifies as an ORF whose function is uncertain. CDR3 length equals 12 residues. Per germline, CDR1 NSQYPW and CDR2 LRSPGD (reference sequence). Trimming pared 4 bases from V and 7 bases from J, leaving 5 bases between. CDR3 region: CTCSDINSPLYF. CDR3 DNA (partial): TGCACCTGCAGTGACATAAATTCGCCC.

This clone was picked up a small number of times. Germline and genes: mouse. Read coverage stops 4 residues before the CDR3 terminus; the germline J gene supplies the remainder. V and J are TRBV13-3 and TRBJ2-7; 8 bases are a match to TRBD2. Per germline, CDR1 NNHDY and CDR2 SYVADS. This CDR3 has 16 residues. The V gene end was trimmed by 1 base and the J gene end by 0 bases; junction bases not matched to a gene: 6. CDR3 DNA (partial): TGTGCCAGCAGTGATTTACGCTGGGGGGACTCCTAT. Translated, it gives CASSDLRWGDSY. The entire CDR3 reads CASSDLRWGDSYEQYF.

A note on this clone: Gene labels here are mouse ones. The read stops 4 residues short of the end of the CDR3; the missing end is completed from the germline J gene. J is TRBJ2-3 and V is TRBV13-3; 10 nucleotides agree with TRBD2. The CDR3 is 16 residues long. The trim removed 5 bases at V and 2 bases at J, leaving 8 bases unmatched. CDR1 and CDR2 (germline): NNHDY, SYVADS. The CDR3 is CASSGLGDVVAETLYF. The part of the CDR3 DNA that was read is TGTGCCAGCAGCGGACTGGGGGACGTAGTTGCAGAA.

Regarding this clone: The gene names given are mouse names. The read falls 4 residues short of the CDR3 end, and the missing part is taken from the germline J gene. This chain joins TRBV13-3 and TRBJ2-4; 7 bases align to TRBD1. Germline values: CDR1 NNHDY, CDR2 SYVADS. The CDR3 is made up of 12 amino acids. This CDR3 reads CASNTGENTLYF. Incomplete CDR3 DNA: TGTGCCAGCAATACAGGGGAAAAC.

Turning to this clone: Mouse names are used for the genes. The sequence runs out 4 residues before the end of the CDR3; the remainder is reconstructed from the germline J gene. V gene TRBV1 combines with J gene TRBJ2-7; D may be TRBD1 (5 bases). V dropped 2 bases and J dropped 0 bases, with 11 bases sitting between them. The germline V gene encodes CDR1 NSQYPW and CDR2 LRSPGD (reference sequence). The CDR3 extends over 15 amino acids. This chain's CDR3 is CTCSASPTVSYEQYF. Incomplete CDR3 DNA: TGCACCTGCAGTGCATCACCGACAGTCTCCTAT.

About this clone: Gene names and germline match the mouse. From the germline J gene comes the end of the CDR3, since the read stops 4 residues before it. The gene calls are TRBV13-3 and TRBJ2-4; maybe TRBD2 (6 bases). The CDR3 runs to 15 residues. Deletions cut 0 bases from V and 2 bases from J, with 10 bases between. The germline V gene encodes CDR1 NNHDY and CDR2 SYVADS. CDR3 sequence: CASSDVGGFQNTLYF. CDR3 DNA, as far as it was read: TGTGCCAGCAGTGATGTTGGGGGTTTTCAAAAC.

A note on this clone: Mouse germline and gene names are used. The read terminates 4 residues before the CDR3 end, so the remaining end is supplied by the germline J gene. V is TRBV17 and J is TRBJ1-1; D is unresolved. The germline V gene encodes CDR1 MNHDT and CDR2 YYDKIL. Between the trimmed V and J ends, which lost 0 bases and 0 bases, there was a span of 5 bases. This CDR3 has 14 residues. The CDR3 sequence is CASSRDLANTEVFF. The DNA read from the CDR3 is TGTGCTAGCAGTAGAGATCTTGCAAACACA.

This clone has only a few counts. Genes here carry mouse names. The sequence runs out 4 residues before the end of the CDR3; the remainder is reconstructed from the germline J gene. The V gene is TRBV13-1, the J gene TRBJ2-7, with 8 bases fitting TRBD1. CDR1 and CDR2 from the germline V gene are NSHNY and SYGAGN. With 6 bases clipped from V and 2 bases from J, the junction kept 4 bases outside the gene matches. The CDR3 runs 13 residues. The part of the CDR3 DNA that was read is TGTGCCAGCAAGACAGGGGAGACCTAT. It encodes CASKTGETY. In full, the CDR3 reads CASKTGETYEQYF.

The table lists this clone with many counts. Any gene name here is a mouse gene name. The read is 4 residues too short to cover the CDR3 end, so that end is filled in from the germline J gene. The V and J genes are TRBV13-3 and TRBJ2-1, with TRBD2 matching over 8 bases. The CDR3 extends over 14 amino acids. The germline CDR1 and CDR2 sequences are NNHDY and SYVADS. CDR3 region: CASSRGGARAEQFF. The DNA read from the CDR3 is TGTGCCAGCAGTCGGGGGGGCGCGAGAGCT.

About this clone itself: The genes are named according to mouse. The CDR3 goes on 4 residues after the read ends, and that part is filled in from the germline J gene. This rearrangement joins TRBV13-3 to TRBJ2-3; D gene ambiguous. The V gene lost 4 bases and the J gene lost 0 bases, with 18 bases spanning the gap. Germline V gives CDR1 NNHDY, CDR2 SYVADS. This CDR3 region has 17 residues. CDR3 residues: CASSLNIRFTSAETLYF. CDR3 DNA, as far as it was read: TGTGCCAGCAGTCTCAATATCAGGTTTACTAGTGCAGAA.

This clone was observed a few times. Germline and genes here are mouse. The sequence runs out 4 residues before the end of the CDR3; the remainder is reconstructed from the germline J gene. The chain uses TRBV1 and TRBJ1-4; 11 nucleotides match TRBD1. Trimming cost V 6 bases and J 6 bases; bases outside gene matches: 6. This CDR3 region has 15 residues. Germline V gene lookup returns CDR1 NSQYPW and CDR2 LRSPGD (reference sequence). The CDR3 loop is CTCSAPGQGDERLFF. The sequenced CDR3 bases are TGCACCTGCAGCGCTCCGGGACAGGGGGACGAA.

A few counts support this clone. The germline and genes are mouse ones. The CDR3 DNA, read in part, is TGTGCCAGCAGCTCGGGACAGGGGTATAACTATGCT. It translates to CASSSGQGYNYA. The full CDR3 protein reads CASSSGQGYNYAEQFF. The genes are TRBV13-3 and TRBJ2-1; 10 bases align to TRBD1. The CDR3 is cut off 4 residues early in the read; its end comes from the germline J gene. Looked up from germline, CDR1 is NNHDY and CDR2 is SYVADS. This CDR3 contains 16 residues. The V gene end was trimmed by 5 bases and the J gene end by 0 bases; junction bases not matched to a gene: 5.

Of note for this clone: Mouse gene names apply. The DNA read from the CDR3 is TGTGCCAGCAGTGATGCACCCGGACTGGGGGTAAAC. It codes for CASSDAPGLGVN. The entire CDR3 reads CASSDAPGLGVNTLYF. J is TRBJ2-4 and V is TRBV13-3, with 10 bases aligning to TRBD2. The CDR3 end falls 4 residues outside the read, so it is completed with the germline J gene. Germline lookup yields CDR1 NNHDY and CDR2 SYVADS. CDR3 length: 16 residues.